This T cell receptor beta chain was sequenced during a study of spatial heterogeneity in lung cancer. TCRdb re-called the 5' RACE reads through MiXCR, storing one row per CDR3 protein. Among fewer than 25,000 distinct CDR3 sequences, 3% to 3.5% were seen once, and the ten largest hold 29%. This clonotype occurred many times. Time point defined: sample taken at primary tumor resection. The CDR3 length is 15 residues. Germline CDR1 is SGHTA and CDR2 is FQGNSA. With 3 bases removed from V and 3 bases from J, the gap between germline ends came to 12 bases. Sequenced material: PBMCs, taken at surgery. The receptor was derived from a female donor with early-stage non-small cell lung cancer. This chain joins TRBV7-2 and TRBJ2-1; D call uncertain. The CDR3 is CASSLLWDNYNEQFF. CDR3 sequence (DNA): TGTGCCAGCAGCTTGCTCTGGGATAACTACAATGAGCAGTTCTTC. Full variable domain (remainder filled in from reference TRBV7-2 and TRBJ2-1): GAGVSQSPSNKVTEKGKDVELRCDPISGHTALYWYRQSLGQGLEFLIYFQGNSAPDKSGLPSDRFSAERTGGSVSTLTIQRTQQEDSAVYLCASSLLWDNYNEQFFGPGTRLTVL.